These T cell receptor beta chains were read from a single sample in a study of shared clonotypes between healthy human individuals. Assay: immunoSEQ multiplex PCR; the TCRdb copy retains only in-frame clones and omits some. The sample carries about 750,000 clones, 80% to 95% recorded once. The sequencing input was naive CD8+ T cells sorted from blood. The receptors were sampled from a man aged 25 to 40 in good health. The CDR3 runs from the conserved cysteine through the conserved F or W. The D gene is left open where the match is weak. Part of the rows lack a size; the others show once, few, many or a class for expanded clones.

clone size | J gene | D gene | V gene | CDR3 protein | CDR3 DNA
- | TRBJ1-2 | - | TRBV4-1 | CASSQAPDNYGYTF | TGCGCCAGCAGCCAAGCTCCGGATAACTATGGCTACACCTTC
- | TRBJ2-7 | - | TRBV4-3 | CASSLVVAYEQYF | TGCGCCAGCAGCCTCGTCGTAGCCTACGAGCAGTACTTC
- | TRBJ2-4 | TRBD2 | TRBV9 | CASSRSGSAKNIQYF | TGTGCCAGCAGCCGTAGCGGGAGTGCCAAAAACATTCAGTACTTC
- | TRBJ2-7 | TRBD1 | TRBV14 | CASSQVGTGADYEQYF | TGTGCCAGCAGCCAAGTTGGGACAGGCGCCGACTACGAGCAGTACTTC
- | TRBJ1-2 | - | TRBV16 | CASSPTDAYGYTF | TGTGCCAGCAGCCCGACAGACGCCTATGGCTACACCTTC
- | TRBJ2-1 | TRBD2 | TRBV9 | CASSGSSGNEQFF | TGTGCCAGCAGCGGATCTAGCGGCAATGAGCAGTTCTTC
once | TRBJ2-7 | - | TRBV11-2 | CASSLIPLGYEQYF | TGTGCCAGCAGCTTGATCCCCCTAGGATACGAGCAGTACTTC
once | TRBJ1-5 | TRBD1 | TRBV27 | CASSQGVHQPQHF | TGTGCCAGCAGCCAGGGGGTTCATCAGCCCCAGCATTTT
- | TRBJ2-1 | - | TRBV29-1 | CSVEERSGNEQFF | TGCAGCGTTGAAGAAAGGTCTGGCAATGAGCAGTTCTTC
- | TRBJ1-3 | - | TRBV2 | CASSEVLTGGNTIYF | TGTGCCAGCAGTGAGGTCCTAACCGGAGGAAACACCATATATTTT
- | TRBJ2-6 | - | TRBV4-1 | CASSRSDGSSGANVLTF | TGCGCCAGCAGCCGTAGCGACGGAAGCTCTGGGGCCAACGTCCTGACTTTC
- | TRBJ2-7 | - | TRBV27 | CASSLTRRAYEQYF | TGTGCCAGCAGTTTAACCAGGCGGGCCTACGAGCAGTACTTC
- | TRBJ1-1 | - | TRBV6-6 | CASRDGENTEAFF | TGTGCCAGCAGAGACGGGGAGAACACTGAAGCTTTCTTT
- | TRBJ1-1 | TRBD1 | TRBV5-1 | CASSSTGGRTEAFF | TGCGCCAGCAGCTCTACAGGGGGACGGACTGAAGCTTTCTTT
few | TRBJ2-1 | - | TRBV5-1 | CASISDSNNEQFF | TGCGCCAGCATCTCGGACAGTAACAATGAGCAGTTCTTC
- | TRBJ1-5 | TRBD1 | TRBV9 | CASSSGQGADQPQHF | TGTGCCAGCAGCTCTGGACAGGGGGCCGATCAGCCCCAGCATTTT
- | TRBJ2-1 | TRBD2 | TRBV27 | CASSIGLAGINEQFF | TGTGCCAGCAGTATCGGACTAGCGGGAATCAATGAGCAGTTCTTC
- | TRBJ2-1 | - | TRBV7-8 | CASSLYVDTQFF | TGTGCCAGCAGCTTATATGTGGATACCCAGTTCTTC
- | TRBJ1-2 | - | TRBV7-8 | CASSLVPTNYGYTF | TGTGCCAGCAGCTTAGTCCCTACTAACTATGGCTACACCTTC
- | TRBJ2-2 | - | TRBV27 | CASNPGPTNTGELFF | TGTGCCAGCAATCCGGGACCTACGAACACCGGGGAGCTGTTTTTT
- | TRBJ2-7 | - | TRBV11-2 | CASSFGQTYEQYF | TGTGCCAGCAGCTTCGGACAGACCTACGAGCAGTACTTC
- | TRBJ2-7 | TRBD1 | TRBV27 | CASSTGGSPYEQYF | TGTGCCAGCAGTACAGGGGGCTCCCCCTACGAGCAGTACTTC
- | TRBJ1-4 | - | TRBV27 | CASGSTGGVLFF | TGTGCCAGCGGGTCTACCGGGGGGGTACTGTTTTTT
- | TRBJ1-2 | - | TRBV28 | CASTTPEGTTTYGYTF | TGTGCCAGCACCACCCCGGAGGGGACGACAACATATGGCTACACCTTC
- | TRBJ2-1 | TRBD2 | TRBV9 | CASSGSGSHNEQFF | TGTGCCAGCAGCGGTAGCGGGAGCCACAATGAGCAGTTCTTC
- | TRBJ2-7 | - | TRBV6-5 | CASSYGVAGSSYEQYF | TGTGCCAGCAGTTACGGGGTGGCGGGGAGCTCCTACGAGCAGTACTTC
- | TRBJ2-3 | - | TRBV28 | CASSLGARRADTQYF | TGTGCCAGCAGTTTGGGCGCGAGGAGGGCAGATACGCAGTATTTT